A single sample gave rise to the 26 T cell receptor beta chains below, sequenced in a study of T cells after yellow fever vaccination. TCRdb analysed the 5' RACE reads with MiXCR anew, one entry per CDR3 protein. The sample lists fewer than 450,000 distinct CDR3 sequences, around 10% occurring once. The sequences come from PBMCs, collected on the day of the first yellow fever vaccination. The receptors originated from a young man who received the YFV17D yellow fever vaccine.

In this sample, this clonotype turned up many times. The chain carries TRBV12-3 or TRBV12-4 and TRBJ2-3; 9 nucleotides match TRBD2. The CDR3 extends over 16 amino acids. J gave up 2 bases and V 6 bases, and 9 bases lay outside the gene matches. CDR3 bases: TGTGCCAGCAGCCTTAATAGCGGGGGCTCCACAGATACGCAGTATTTT. Translating gives CASSLNSGGSTDTQYF.

This clonotype has more than one count but fewer than ten. The chain combines TRBV29-1 with TRBJ1-1; no clear D. The CDR3 length is 13 residues. The V and J ends lost 7 bases and 1 base respectively, with 13 bases between them. CDR1 is SQVTM, CDR2 ANQGSEA, per germline. Here the CDR3 reads CSAVMRENTEAFF. CDR3 bases: TGCAGCGCTGTGATGAGGGAGAACACTGAAGCTTTCTTT.

Ten or more counts support this clonotype. The genes are TRBV11-2 and TRBJ1-1, with no clear D. Germline CDR1 and CDR2: SGHAT and FQNNGV. Trimming removed 5 bases from V and 10 bases from J, with 14 bases in between. The CDR3 contains 12 residues. Written as DNA, the CDR3 is TGTGCCAGCAGCATGGGCCGGGAGAGAGCTTTCTTT. This encodes CASSMGRERAFF.

This clonotype occurred many times. The J gene is TRBJ1-1, the V gene TRBV5-1, with D uncertain. Trimming shortened V by 0 bases and J by 1 base, and 4 bases separated the two germline ends. There are 13 residues in the CDR3. Germline V lookup: CDR1 SGHRS, CDR2 YFSETQ. The DNA for the CDR3 is TGCGCCAGCAGCTTGGAGGGGAACACTGAAGCTTTCTTT. It translates to CASSLEGNTEAFF.

This clonotype was observed a few times. The V and J genes are TRBV10-3 and TRBJ2-7, with 7 bases matching TRBD1. After removal of 10 bases from V and 2 bases from J, the junction contained 5 bases not matched to a gene. The CDR3 has 12 amino acids. Looked up from germline, CDR1 is ENHRY and CDR2 is SYGVKD. CDR3 sequence: CATGTATYEQYF. The CDR3 DNA reads TGTGCCACCGGGACAGCTACCTACGAGCAGTACTTC.

The chain links TRBV27 to TRBJ2-1; perhaps TRBD2 as D (6 bases). The germline V gene encodes CDR1 MNHEY and CDR2 SMNVEV (reference sequence). Deletions cut 8 bases from V and 7 bases from J, with 27 bases between. CDR3 length: 17 amino acids. Here the CDR3 DNA reads TGTGCCAGCGCCTACTCGGATGCGCGGGATCTCTCAAATGAGCAGTTCTTC. Amino acid sequence: CASAYSDARDLSNEQFF.

The chain links TRBV6-1 to TRBJ1-5, with D possibly being TRBD1 (5 bases). CDR1 MNHNS and CDR2 SASEGT come from the germline V gene. The CDR3 runs 15 residues. V gave up 0 bases and J gave up 1 base, with 7 bases separating them. CDR3 DNA: TGTGCCAGCAGTGAAGCGGGGGGAAGCAATCAGCCCCAGCATTTT. Encoded protein: CASSEAGGSNQPQHF.

This clonotype was observed at least ten times. The J gene is TRBJ2-5, the V gene TRBV7-8; D may be TRBD1 (7 bases). The ends were cut back, 4 bases at V and 3 bases at J, with 18 bases in the middle. The CDR3 has 16 residues. The germline CDR1 and CDR2 sequences are SGHVS and FQNEAQ. The CDR3 nucleotides read TGTGCCAGCAGCTACTCAGGGGGGAGTACGAAAGAGACCCAGTACTTC. This codes for CASSYSGGSTKETQYF.

This clonotype was found a few times. This chain uses TRBV18 with TRBJ2-6, with D unclear. This CDR3 contains 15 residues. Germline values: CDR1 KGHSH, CDR2 LQKENI. Trimming removed 2 bases at V and 1 base at J, with 6 bases between. The CDR3 DNA follows: TGTGCCAGCTCACCAGGTAGTTCTGGGGCCAACGTCCTGACTTTC. Residues: CASSPGSSGANVLTF.

In its sample, this clonotype was seen a few times. This chain joins TRBV11-2 and TRBJ2-5; D perhaps matches TRBD1 (6 bases). CDR3 length: 18 residues. The V end lost 6 bases, the J end lost 2 bases, and 25 bases lay between the germline ends. The germline V gene encodes CDR1 SGHAT and CDR2 FQNNGV. The CDR3 sequence is CASSLSTGHPGPQETQYF. The DNA of the CDR3 is TGTGCCAGCAGTCTTTCTACGGGACATCCGGGACCTCAAGAGACCCAGTACTTC.

V and J are TRBV5-1 and TRBJ2-3; 9 nucleotides align to TRBD1. The CDR3 sequence is 15 residues long. Germline lookup yields CDR1 SGHRS and CDR2 YFSETQ. The ends lost 0 bases at V and 4 bases at J; junction bases unmatched: 3. The chain's CDR3 is CASSLEQGAADTQYF. CDR3 sequence (DNA): TGCGCCAGCAGCTTGGAACAGGGGGCGGCAGATACGCAGTATTTT.

This clonotype has just a few counts. J is TRBJ1-5 and V is TRBV6-6; D gene ambiguous. The CDR3 runs to 13 residues. Germline lookup yields CDR1 MNHNY and CDR2 SVGAGI (reference sequence). Trimming took off 2 bases at V and 3 bases at J, with 5 bases between the two ends. CDR3 loop: CASSYAINQPQHF. CDR3 DNA: TGTGCCAGCAGTTACGCCATCAATCAGCCCCAGCATTTT.

V and J are TRBV6-2 or TRBV6-3 and TRBJ2-3; either TRBD1 or TRBD2 may fit D (6 bases each). Trimming took off 6 bases at V and 4 bases at J, with 14 bases between the two ends. Germline CDR1 and CDR2: MNHEY and SVGEGT. This CDR3 is built from 14 residues. The CDR3 nucleotides are TGTGCCAGCAGGGCAGGGGACTTCTCAGATACGCAGTATTTT. This sequence encodes CASRAGDFSDTQYF.

J is TRBJ1-4 and V is TRBV19, with 7 nucleotides matching TRBD1. This CDR3 is 14 amino acids long. The germline CDR1 and CDR2 sequences are LNHDA and SQIVND (reference sequence). Trimming removed 7 bases from V and 7 bases from J; junction bases left unmatched: 9. Here the CDR3 reads CASTQQGLVEKLFF. In DNA form, the CDR3 reads TGTGCCAGTACGCAACAGGGGCTGGTTGAAAAACTGTTTTTT. Full variable domain (rest looked up from reference TRBV19 and TRBJ1-4): DGGITQSPKYLFRKEGQNVTLSCEQNLNHDAMYWYRQDPGQGLRLIYYSQIVNDFQKGDIAEGYSVSREKKESFPLTVTSAQKNPTAFYLCASTQQGLVEKLFFGSGTQLSVL.

This clonotype was seen a handful of times. This chain links TRBV5-1 with TRBJ1-3; 7 nucleotides match TRBD1. This CDR3 comprises 16 residues. The V gene's germline CDR1 is SGHRS and CDR2 YFSETQ. V lost 5 bases, J lost 2 bases, and 10 bases stayed unmatched. The CDR3 bases are TGCGCCAGCAGTTACCAGACAGGGCACACTGGAAACACCATATATTTT. Translating gives CASSYQTGHTGNTIYF.

There are a few counts of this clonotype. The V gene is TRBV7-8, the J gene TRBJ2-6; unclear D gene. The germline V gene encodes CDR1 SGHVS and CDR2 FQNEAQ. The CDR3 covers 13 residues. V lost 1 base to trimming and J lost 6 bases, with 4 bases between them. The CDR3 here is CASSLVTANVLTF. CDR3 nucleotides: TGTGCCAGCAGCTTAGTTACGGCCAACGTCCTGACTTTC.

This clonotype was seen many times. The chain is built from TRBV2 and TRBJ2-2; D gene uncertain. This CDR3 is built from 14 residues. V shed 7 bases and J shed 4 bases, with 13 bases lying between them. CDR1 is SNHLY, CDR2 FYNNEI, per germline. The DNA of the CDR3 is TGTGCCAGCAATCGACACTACCTCACCGGGGAGCTGTTTTTT. This translates into CASNRHYLTGELFF.

This clonotype was counted between two and nine times. The chain uses TRBV6-5 and TRBJ2-5; TRBD2 matches at 10 bases. V shed 2 bases, J shed 5 bases, and the junction held 5 bases outside the gene matches. The germline V gene encodes CDR1 MNHEY and CDR2 SVGAGI. The CDR3 length is 15 residues. Here the CDR3 DNA reads TGTGCCAGCAGTTACACTAGCGGGGTGAGGGAGACCCAGTACTTC. This translates into CASSYTSGVRETQYF.

The chain uses TRBV28 and TRBJ2-7, with D possibly being TRBD2 (6 bases). Germline CDR1 and CDR2: MDHEN and SYDVKM. The CDR3 is 14 residues long. Between the trimmed V and J ends, which lost 5 bases and 4 bases, there was a span of 15 bases. CDR3 nucleotide sequence: TGTGCCAGCAGTCGAGGAGGGGACCGGTACGAGCAGTACGTC. It is translated as CASSRGGDRYEQYV.

This clonotype was seen many times. This chain uses TRBV7-9 with TRBJ2-2; no firm D call. V lost 3 bases, J lost 9 bases, and 5 bases lay in between. Germline CDR1 is SEHNR and CDR2 is FQNEAQ (reference sequence). The CDR3 is 11 residues long. CDR3 coding DNA: TGTGCCAGCAGCTTGTCCAGGGAGCTGTTTTTT. Residues: CASSLSRELFF. The complete variable domain, with remaining parts taken from reference TRBV7-9 and TRBJ2-2, reads DTGVSQNPRHKITKRGQNVTFRCDPISEHNRLYWYRQTLGQGPEFLTYFQNEAQLEKSRLLSDRFSAERPKGSFSTLEIQRTEQGDSAMYLCASSLSRELFFGEGSRLTVL.

This chain links TRBV10-3 with TRBJ1-5, with D possibly TRBD1 on 6 matching bases. Germline CDR1 ENHRY, CDR2 SYGVKD. V shed 10 bases and J shed 3 bases, with 16 bases lying between them. This CDR3 spans 14 amino acids. The CDR3 region is CATRGRGFNQPQHF. As DNA, the CDR3 is TGTGCCACACGGGGCAGGGGCTTCAATCAGCCCCAGCATTTT.

This clonotype was counted a few times. This rearrangement joins TRBV10-3 to TRBJ1-4; tentatively, D is TRBD1 (5 bases). V gave up 6 bases and J gave up 1 base, with 6 bases separating them. The CDR3 is 13 amino acids. The germline V gene encodes CDR1 ENHRY and CDR2 SYGVKD. The CDR3 coding sequence is TGTGCCATCAGGGGGGGAACTAATGAAAAACTGTTTTTT. Protein sequence: CAIRGGTNEKLFF.

This clonotype has more than one count but fewer than ten. V is TRBV29-1 and J is TRBJ2-7; D is ambiguous. Germline loops: CDR1 SQVTM, CDR2 ANQGSEA. The CDR3 runs 11 residues. Trimming left V 7 bases short and J 6 bases short, with 13 bases between. This CDR3 reads CSASIRVEQYF. The CDR3 DNA is TGCAGCGCCTCGATTCGGGTCGAGCAGTACTTC.

The rearrangement uses TRBV5-1 and TRBJ2-5; the match to TRBD1 covers 10 bases. Germline V gene sequence: CDR1 SGHRS, CDR2 YFSETQ. The V gene end was trimmed by 4 bases and the J gene end by 7 bases; junction bases not matched to a gene: 13. The CDR3 spans 16 residues. CDR3 amino acids: CASSPLSTGGEGTQYF. CDR3 DNA sequence: TGCGCCAGCAGCCCTCTGTCGACAGGGGGCGAGGGGACCCAGTACTTC.

This clonotype turned up a few times. The chain combines TRBV7-9 with TRBJ1-4, with 9 bases that match TRBD1. V dropped 5 bases and J dropped 7; count of bases not matched to a gene: 5. The CDR3 contains 14 residues. Germline V CDR1 and CDR2: SEHNR, FQNEAQ (reference sequence). The CDR3: CASSGGQGGEKLFF. CDR3 DNA sequence: TGTGCCAGCAGCGGGGGACAGGGAGGTGAAAAACTGTTTTTT. Full variable domain (remainder filled in from reference TRBV7-9 and TRBJ1-4): DTGVSQNPRHKITKRGQNVTFRCDPISEHNRLYWYRQTLGQGPEFLTYFQNEAQLEKSRLLSDRFSAERPKGSFSTLEIQRTEQGDSAMYLCASSGGQGGEKLFFGSGTQLSVL.

In its sample, this clonotype was seen many times. The chain combines TRBV4-1 with TRBJ2-7; D could derive from TRBD1 or TRBD2 (5 bases each). Germline V gives CDR1 MGHRA, CDR2 YSYEKL. This CDR3 spans 15 amino acids. The V end lost 4 bases, the J end lost 3 bases, and 16 bases lay between the germline ends. CDR3 sequence reads: CASSRDQNLGYEQYF. CDR3 DNA sequence: TGCGCCAGCAGCCGGGACCAAAACTTAGGCTACGAGCAGTACTTC.